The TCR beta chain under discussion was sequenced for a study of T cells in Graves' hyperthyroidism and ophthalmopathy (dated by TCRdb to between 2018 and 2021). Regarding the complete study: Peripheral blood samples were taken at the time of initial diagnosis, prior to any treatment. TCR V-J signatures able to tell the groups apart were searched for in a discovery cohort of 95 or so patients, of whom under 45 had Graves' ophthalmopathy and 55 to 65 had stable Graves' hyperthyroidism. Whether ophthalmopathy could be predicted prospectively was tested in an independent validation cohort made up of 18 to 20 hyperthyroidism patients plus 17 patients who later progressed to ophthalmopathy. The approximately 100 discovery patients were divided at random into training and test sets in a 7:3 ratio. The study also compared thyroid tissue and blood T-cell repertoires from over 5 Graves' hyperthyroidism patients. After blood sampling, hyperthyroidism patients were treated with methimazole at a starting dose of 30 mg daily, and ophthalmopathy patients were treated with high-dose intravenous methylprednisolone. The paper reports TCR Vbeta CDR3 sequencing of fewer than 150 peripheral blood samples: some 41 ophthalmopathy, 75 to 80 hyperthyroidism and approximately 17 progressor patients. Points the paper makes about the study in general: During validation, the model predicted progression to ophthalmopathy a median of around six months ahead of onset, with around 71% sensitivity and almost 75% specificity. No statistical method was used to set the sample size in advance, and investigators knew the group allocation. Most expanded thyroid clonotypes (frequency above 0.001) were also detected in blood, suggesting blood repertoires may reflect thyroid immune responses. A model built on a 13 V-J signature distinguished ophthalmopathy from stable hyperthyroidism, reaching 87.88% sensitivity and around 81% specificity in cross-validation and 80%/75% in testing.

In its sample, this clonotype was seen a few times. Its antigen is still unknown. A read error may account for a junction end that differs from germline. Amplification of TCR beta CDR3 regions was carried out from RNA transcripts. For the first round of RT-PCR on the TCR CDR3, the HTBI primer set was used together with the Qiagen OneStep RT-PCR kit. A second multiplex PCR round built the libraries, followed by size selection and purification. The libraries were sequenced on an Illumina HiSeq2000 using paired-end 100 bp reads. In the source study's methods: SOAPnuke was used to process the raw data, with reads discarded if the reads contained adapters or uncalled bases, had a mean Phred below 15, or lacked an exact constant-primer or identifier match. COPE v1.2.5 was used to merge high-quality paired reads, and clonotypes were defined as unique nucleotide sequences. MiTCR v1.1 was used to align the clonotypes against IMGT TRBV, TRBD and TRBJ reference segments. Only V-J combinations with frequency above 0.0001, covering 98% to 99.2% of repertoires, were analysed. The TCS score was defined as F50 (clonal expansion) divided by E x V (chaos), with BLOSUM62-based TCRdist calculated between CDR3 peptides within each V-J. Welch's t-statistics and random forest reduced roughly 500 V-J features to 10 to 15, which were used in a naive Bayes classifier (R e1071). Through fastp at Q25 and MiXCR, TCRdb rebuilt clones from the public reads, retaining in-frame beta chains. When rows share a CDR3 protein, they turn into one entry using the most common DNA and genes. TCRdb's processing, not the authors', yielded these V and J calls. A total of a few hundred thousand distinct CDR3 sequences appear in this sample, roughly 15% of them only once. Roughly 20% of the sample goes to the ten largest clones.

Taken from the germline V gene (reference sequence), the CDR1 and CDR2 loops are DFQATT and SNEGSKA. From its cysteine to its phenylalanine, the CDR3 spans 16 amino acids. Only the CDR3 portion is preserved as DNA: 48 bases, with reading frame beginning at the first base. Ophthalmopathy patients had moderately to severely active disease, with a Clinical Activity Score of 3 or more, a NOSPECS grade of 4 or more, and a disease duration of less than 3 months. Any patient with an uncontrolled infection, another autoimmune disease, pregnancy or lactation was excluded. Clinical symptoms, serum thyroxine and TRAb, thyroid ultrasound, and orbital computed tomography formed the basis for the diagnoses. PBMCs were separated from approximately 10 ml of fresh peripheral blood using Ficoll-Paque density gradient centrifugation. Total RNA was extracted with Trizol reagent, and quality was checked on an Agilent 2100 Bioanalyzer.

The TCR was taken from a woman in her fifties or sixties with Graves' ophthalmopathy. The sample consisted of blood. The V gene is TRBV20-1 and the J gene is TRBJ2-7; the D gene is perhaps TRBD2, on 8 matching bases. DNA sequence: TGCAGTGCTGGCACAGGGGCCAGCGGGAGCTCCCACGAGCAGTACTTC. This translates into CSAGTGASGSSHEQYF.